The 11 T cell receptor beta chains in this list originate from one sample, sequenced in a study of tumor-infiltrating lymphocytes in primary liver carcinoma. Using a constant-region primer together with ProtoScript II reverse transcriptase, TCR beta cDNA was made from 450 to 600 ng of total RNA. Sequencing libraries for TCR beta derived from three nested multiplex PCR rounds that used slightly modified ARM-PCR. The first two PCR rounds used TRBV1-TRBV30 forward primers with a C-beta reverse primer, 9 to 11 cycles each. TCRdb called the multiplex PCR reads again in MiXCR, with one record for every CDR3 protein. The data contain roughly 25,000 distinct CDR3 sequences, about 73% of them singletons. Starting material for RNA and DNA co-extraction consisted of 20-30 mg of unsorted bulk tissue. Sample: liver tumor tissue from sampling region 3. The subset is: tumor region T3, left-lateral pole. Every receptor here comes from a man in his forties or fifties with primary liver carcinoma and hepatitis B virus infection.

Notes on this clonotype: A read error may produce the germline difference seen at one junction end. The chain uses TRBV20-1 and TRBJ2-2, with a tentative D call TRBD1 (6 bases). This CDR3 contains 14 residues. Germline CDR1 is DFQATT and CDR2 is SNEGSKA (reference sequence). CDR3: CSASGTKNTGELFF. CDR3 bases: TGCAGTGCTAGTGGGACAAAAAACACCGGGGAGTTGTTTTTT.

This clonotype was counted at least ten times. V gene TRBV5-1 combines with J gene TRBJ2-3; D is unresolved. In germline, CDR1 is SGHRS, CDR2 YFSETQ. Trimming took off 1 base at V and 2 bases at J, with 5 bases between the two ends. CDR3 length: 13 amino acids. The CDR3 sequence is CASSLPLTDTQYF. For the CDR3, the DNA is TGCGCCAGCAGCTTGCCCCTCACAGATACGCAGTATTTT.

Comments on this clonotype: Mismatch with germline at one junction end may stem from a read error. This rearrangement joins TRBV11-2 to TRBJ2-3; unclear D gene. This CDR3 region has 13 residues. The V gene's germline CDR1 is SGHAT and CDR2 FQNNGV. CDR3 DNA: TGTGCCAGCAGATACGGAACGGCAGATACGCAGTACTTT. It codes for CASRYGTADTQYF.

The rearrangement links TRBV3-1 to TRBJ2-5, with D hard to call. The CDR3 spans 14 residues. V gave up 10 bases and J gave up 5 bases, with 20 bases separating them. Looked up from germline, CDR1 is LGHDT and CDR2 is YNNKEL (reference sequence). The CDR3 protein is CANNTGPSGETQYF. CDR3 nucleotide sequence: TGTGCCAATAATACCGGGCCGTCCGGGGAGACCCAGTACTTC.

The chain recombines TRBV12-3 or TRBV12-4 with TRBJ1-5; D is unclear. V was shortened by 3 bases and J by 4 bases, with 13 bases between the two germline ends. This CDR3 spans 15 amino acids. The CDR3: CASSFGEGRNQPQHF. The CDR3 DNA reads TGTGCCAGCAGTTTTGGGGAAGGGAGAAATCAGCCCCAGCATTTT.

J is TRBJ2-2 and V is TRBV12-5; 7 bases match TRBD2. The CDR3 runs to 16 residues. CDR1 and CDR2 from the germline V gene are LGHNT and FRNRAP. Here the CDR3 DNA reads TGTGTTAGAGGTGTGGAGCGGGGATCAGGCACCGGGGAGCTGTTTTTT. This codes for CVRGVERGSGTGELFF.

The chain uses TRBV6-6 and TRBJ2-7, with TRBD2 as a possible D gene (6 bases). Germline CDR1 MNHNY, CDR2 SVGAGI (reference sequence). Trimming cost V 6 bases and J 13 bases, with 25 bases left between them. The CDR3 sequence is 14 residues long. The CDR3 spells CASSSGAGGIGQYF. CDR3 DNA sequence: TGTGCCAGCAGCAGTGGAGCGGGCGGTATCGGGCAATACTTC.

This clonotype showed up many times. The chain couples TRBV24-1 to TRBJ2-6; the match to TRBD1 covers 8 bases. This CDR3 spans 18 amino acids. Trimming cost V 3 bases and J 0 bases; bases outside gene matches: 6. Germline CDR1 reads KGHDR; CDR2 reads SFDVKD. The CDR3 DNA reads as TGTGCCACCAGTGATACCGGGACAGGTGACTCTGGGGCCAACGTCCTGACTTTC. It yields the protein CATSDTGTGDSGANVLTF.

The chain has TRBV7-9 and TRBJ1-1, with TRBD1 matching 11 bases. The CDR3 runs to 22 residues. Germline V gene data show CDR1 as SEHNR and CDR2 as FQNEAQ (reference sequence). Trimming removed 5 bases from V and 5 bases from J; junction bases left unmatched: 28. CDR3 coding DNA: TGTGCCAGCAGCGGCATGTGGACAGGGGGCGAACGGGACTATGGCCCACATACTGAAGCTTTCTTT. Translated, it gives CASSGMWTGGERDYGPHTEAFF.

A remark on this clonotype: Being one base from a much bigger clone, this may be a read error. The J gene is TRBJ1-1, the V gene TRBV29-1; a possible D gene is TRBD1 (5 bases). The V and J ends lost 8 bases and 4 bases respectively, with 14 bases between them. CDR1 and CDR2 (germline): SQVTM, ANQGSEA. The CDR3 is made up of 12 amino acids. In nucleotides, the CDR3 is TGCAGCTTTGGGAAGGGGAGCACTGAAGCTTTCTTT. It codes for CSFGKGSTEAFF.

A word on this clonotype: Germline and junction disagree at one end, which may indicate a read error. The V and J genes are TRBV29-1 and TRBJ2-7, with D possibly being TRBD1 or TRBD2 (5 bases each). CDR1 is SQVTM, CDR2 ANQGSEA, per germline. The CDR3 sequence is 15 residues long. For the CDR3, the DNA is TGCAGCGTTGCAGACGACCGGGACGCGACCTACGGGCAGTACTTC. Protein product: CSVADDRDATYGQYF.